These 5 T cell receptor beta chains were sequenced from one sample in a study of Ad26.COV2.S vaccination and SARS-CoV-2 variants. The sample's treatment: some 20 received Ad26.COV2.S at low or high dose, single or two shots; roughly five received placebo; per-sample allocation not given. Specimens were obtained on day 63 following the first vaccine or placebo injection. The table came from immunoSEQ multiplex PCR; TCRdb's copy has only in-frame clones and leaves some out. Of 350,000 to 550,000 clones in the sample, roughly nine tenths were seen once. Sequenced material: peripheral blood, taken in a trial of Ad26.COV2.S vaccine versus placebo. Receptor source: a person aged 18 to 65 who received the Ad26.COV2.S COVID-19 vaccine or a placebo.

The CDR3 nucleotides are TGTGCCAGCAGCTTGTACGCGGGGCCGGGGACCGGGGAGCTGTTTTTT. It translates to CASSLYAGPGTGELFF. This rearrangement joins TRBV7-3 to TRBJ2-2; maybe TRBD2 (6 bases). V was shortened by 3 bases and J by 5 bases, with 16 bases between the two germline ends. Germline CDR1 reads SGHTA; CDR2 reads FQGTGA. The CDR3 loop spans 16 amino acids.

V usage is TRBV6-2 or TRBV6-3 and J usage is TRBJ1-4, with a tentative D call TRBD1 (5 bases). There are 11 residues in the CDR3. The germline gives CDR1 MNHEY, CDR2 SVGEGT. Trimming left V 6 bases short and J 10 bases short, with 9 bases between. The CDR3 DNA follows: TGTGCCAGCAGCCACGGGACAAAACTGTTTTTT. Translating gives CASSHGTKLFF.

The chain joins TRBV3-1 (or the pseudogene TRBV3-2) to TRBJ1-5; unclear D gene. The V end lost 0 bases, the J end lost 2 bases, and 5 bases lay between the germline ends. Germline V gene lookup returns CDR1 LGHDT and CDR2 YNNKEL (reference sequence). The CDR3 totals 14 residues. CDR3 protein: CASSQDGGNQPQHF. The CDR3 DNA reads as TGTGCCAGCAGCCAAGATGGTGGCAATCAGCCCCAGCATTTT.

Only one count was recorded for this clone. The chain uses TRBV5-1 and TRBJ1-2; 7 bases map to TRBD1. This CDR3 region has 15 residues. Germline V lookup: CDR1 SGHRS, CDR2 YFSETQ. The V gene end was trimmed by 0 bases and the J gene end by 2 bases; junction bases not matched to a gene: 4. For the CDR3, the DNA is TGCGCCAGCAGCTTGGAGGCACAGGGGAACTATGGCTACACCTTC. It is translated as CASSLEAQGNYGYTF.

The CDR3 DNA follows: TGCGCCAGCAGCTCATACGTAGCCGCCAGCTCCTACAATGAGCAGTTCTTC. It codes for CASSSYVAASSYNEQFF. The chain is built from TRBV5-1 and TRBJ2-1; D is undetermined. Per germline, CDR1 SGHRS and CDR2 YFSETQ. CDR3 length: 17 residues. V was shortened by 3 bases and J by 0 bases, with 16 bases between the two germline ends.